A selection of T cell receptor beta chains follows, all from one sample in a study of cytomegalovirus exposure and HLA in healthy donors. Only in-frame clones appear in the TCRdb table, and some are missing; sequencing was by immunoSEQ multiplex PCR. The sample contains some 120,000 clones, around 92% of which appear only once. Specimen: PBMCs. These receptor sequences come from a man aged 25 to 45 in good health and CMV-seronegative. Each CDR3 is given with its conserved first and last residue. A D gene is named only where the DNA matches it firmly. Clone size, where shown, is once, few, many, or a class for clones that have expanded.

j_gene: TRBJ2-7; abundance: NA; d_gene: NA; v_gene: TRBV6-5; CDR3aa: CASSYKRLPTYEQYF; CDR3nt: TGTGCCAGCAGTTACAAGCGCCTACCGACGTACGAGCAGTACTTC
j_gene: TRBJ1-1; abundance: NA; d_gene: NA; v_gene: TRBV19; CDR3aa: CASSLRRWDTEAFF; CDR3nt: TGTGCCAGTAGTTTACGGAGGTGGGACACTGAAGCTTTCTTT
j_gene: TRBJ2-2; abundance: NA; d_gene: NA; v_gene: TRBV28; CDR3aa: CASSVTSNTGELFF; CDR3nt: TGTGCCAGCTCAGTAACGTCGAACACCGGGGAGCTGTTTTTT
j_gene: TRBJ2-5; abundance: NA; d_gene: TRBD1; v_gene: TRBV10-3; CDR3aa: CAIRTGEETQYF; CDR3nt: TGTGCCATCAGGACAGGGGAAGAGACCCAGTACTTC
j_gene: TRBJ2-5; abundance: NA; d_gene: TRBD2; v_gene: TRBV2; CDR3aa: CASVSGGKETQYF; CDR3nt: TGTGCCAGTGTTAGCGGGGGGAAAGAGACCCAGTACTTC
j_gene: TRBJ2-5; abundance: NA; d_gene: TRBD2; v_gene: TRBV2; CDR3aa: CASSAPSLALAGLGQYF; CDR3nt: TGTGCCAGCAGCGCCCCCTCACTAGCGCTGGCCGGGTTGGGCCAGTACTTC
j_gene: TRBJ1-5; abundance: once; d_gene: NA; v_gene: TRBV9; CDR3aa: CASSRFSNQPQHF; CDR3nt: TGTGCCAGCAGTCGTTTTAGCAATCAGCCCCAGCATTTT
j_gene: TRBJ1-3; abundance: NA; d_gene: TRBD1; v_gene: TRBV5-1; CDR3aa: CASSPGTGQPGGNTIYF; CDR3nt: TGCGCCAGCAGCCCGGGGACAGGCCAGCCGGGAGGAAACACCATATATTTT
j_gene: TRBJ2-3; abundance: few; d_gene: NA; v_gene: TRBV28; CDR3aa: CASGAPGTDTQYF; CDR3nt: TGTGCCAGCGGAGCACCTGGCACAGATACGCAGTATTTT
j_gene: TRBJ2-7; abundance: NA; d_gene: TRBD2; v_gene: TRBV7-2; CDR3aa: CASSQGLVYEQYF; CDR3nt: TGTGCCAGCAGTCAGGGACTAGTCTACGAGCAGTACTTC
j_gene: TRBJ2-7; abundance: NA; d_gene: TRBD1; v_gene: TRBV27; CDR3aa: CASSPRGTGGYEQYF; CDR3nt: TGTGCCAGCAGTCCGAGGGGGACAGGGGGCTACGAGCAGTACTTC
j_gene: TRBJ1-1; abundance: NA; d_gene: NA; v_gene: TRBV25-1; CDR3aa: CASSEDRPTEAFF; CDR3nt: TGTGCCAGCAGCGAAGACAGGCCCACTGAAGCTTTCTTT
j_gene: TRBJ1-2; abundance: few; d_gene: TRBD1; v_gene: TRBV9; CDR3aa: CASSVGTAYGYTF; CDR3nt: TGTGCCAGCAGCGTGGGGACAGCCTATGGCTACACCTTC
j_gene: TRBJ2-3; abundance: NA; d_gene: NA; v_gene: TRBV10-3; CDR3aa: CATEGQRGGPSSTDTQYF; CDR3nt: TGTGCCACCGAGGGGCAAAGGGGGGGACCCTCTAGCACAGATACGCAGTATTTT
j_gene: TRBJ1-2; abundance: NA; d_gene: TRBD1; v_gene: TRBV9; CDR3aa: CASSFHRGANYGYTF; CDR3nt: TGTGCCAGCAGCTTCCACAGGGGGGCTAACTATGGCTACACCTTC
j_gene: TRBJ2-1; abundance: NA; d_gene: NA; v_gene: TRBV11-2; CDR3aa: CASSLGGRPHNEQFF; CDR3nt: TGTGCCAGCAGCTTAGGTGGGCGACCCCACAATGAGCAGTTCTTC
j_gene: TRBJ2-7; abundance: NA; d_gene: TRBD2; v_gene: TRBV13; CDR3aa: CASSPAGVTYEQYF; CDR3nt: TGTGCCAGCAGCCCCGCGGGGGTTACCTACGAGCAGTACTTC
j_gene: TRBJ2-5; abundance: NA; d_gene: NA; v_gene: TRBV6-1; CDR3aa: CASRENPSSQETQYF; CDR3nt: TGTGCCAGCAGAGAGAATCCTTCATCCCAAGAGACCCAGTACTTC
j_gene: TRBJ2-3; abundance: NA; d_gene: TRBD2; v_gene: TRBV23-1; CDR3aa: CASSQANSGGSDTQYF; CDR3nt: TGCGCCAGCAGTCAAGCAAATAGCGGGGGCTCAGATACGCAGTATTTT
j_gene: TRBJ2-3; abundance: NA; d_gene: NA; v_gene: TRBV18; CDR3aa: CASSPVRGGLGTDTQYF; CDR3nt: TGTGCCAGCTCACCAGTCCGCGGGGGCCTAGGCACAGATACGCAGTATTTT
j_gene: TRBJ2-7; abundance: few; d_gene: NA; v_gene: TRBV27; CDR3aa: CASSSLSYEQYF; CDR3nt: TGTGCCAGCAGTTCCCTCTCCTACGAGCAGTACTTC
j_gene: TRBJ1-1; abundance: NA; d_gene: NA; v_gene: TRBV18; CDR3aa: CASSPSHLNTEAFF; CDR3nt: TGTGCCAGCTCACCAAGCCACTTGAACACTGAAGCTTTCTTT
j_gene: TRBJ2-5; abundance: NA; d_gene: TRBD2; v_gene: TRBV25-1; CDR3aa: CASSEYLAGLGGPQYF; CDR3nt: TGTGCCAGCAGTGAATACCTCGCCGGTCTGGGAGGGCCCCAGTACTTC
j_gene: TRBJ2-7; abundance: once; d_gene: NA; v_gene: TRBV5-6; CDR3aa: CASSSGSSYEQYF; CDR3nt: TGTGCCAGCAGCTCCGGGAGCTCCTACGAGCAGTACTTC
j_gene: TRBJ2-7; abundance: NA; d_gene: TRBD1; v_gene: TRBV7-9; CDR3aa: CASNEGGGEQYF; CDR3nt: TGTGCCAGCAACGAAGGGGGCGGCGAGCAGTACTTC
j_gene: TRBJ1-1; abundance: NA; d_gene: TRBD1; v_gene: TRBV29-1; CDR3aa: CSVLTGKAEAFF; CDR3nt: TGCAGCGTCCTGACAGGGAAAGCTGAAGCTTTCTTT
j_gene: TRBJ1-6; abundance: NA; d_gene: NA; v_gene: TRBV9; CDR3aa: CASSPTTDSYNSPLHF; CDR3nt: TGTGCCAGCAGCCCGACGACAGACTCCTATAATTCACCCCTCCACTTT
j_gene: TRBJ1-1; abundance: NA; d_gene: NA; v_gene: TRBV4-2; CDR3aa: CASSPAERYTEAFF; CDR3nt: TGTGCCAGCAGCCCCGCGGAACGATACACTGAAGCTTTCTTT
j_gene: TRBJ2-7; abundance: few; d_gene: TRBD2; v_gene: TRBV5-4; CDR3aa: CAGERDGAYEQYF; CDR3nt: TGTGCCGGCGAGCGGGACGGCGCCTACGAGCAGTACTTC
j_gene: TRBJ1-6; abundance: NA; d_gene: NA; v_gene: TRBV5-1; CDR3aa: CASSLAQGFQPLHF; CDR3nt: TGCGCCAGCAGCTTGGCCCAGGGGTTTCAGCCCCTCCACTTT
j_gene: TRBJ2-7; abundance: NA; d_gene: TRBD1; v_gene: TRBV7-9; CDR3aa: CASSRQGADYYEQYF; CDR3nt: TGTGCCAGCAGCCGACAGGGGGCCGATTACTACGAGCAGTACTTC
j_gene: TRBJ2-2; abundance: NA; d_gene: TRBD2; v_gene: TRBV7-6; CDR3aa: CASSWSAGGLTGELFF; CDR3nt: TGTGCCAGCAGCTGGTCGGCGGGGGGGCTCACCGGGGAGCTGTTTTTT
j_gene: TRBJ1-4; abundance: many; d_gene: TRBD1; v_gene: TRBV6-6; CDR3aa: CASSSGDSFNEKLFF; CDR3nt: TGTGCCAGCAGTTCGGGGGACAGCTTTAATGAAAAACTGTTTTTT
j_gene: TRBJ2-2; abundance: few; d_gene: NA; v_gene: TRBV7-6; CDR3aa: CASSWGPGKTGELFF; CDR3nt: TGTGCCAGCAGCTGGGGGCCAGGGAAAACCGGGGAGCTGTTTTTT